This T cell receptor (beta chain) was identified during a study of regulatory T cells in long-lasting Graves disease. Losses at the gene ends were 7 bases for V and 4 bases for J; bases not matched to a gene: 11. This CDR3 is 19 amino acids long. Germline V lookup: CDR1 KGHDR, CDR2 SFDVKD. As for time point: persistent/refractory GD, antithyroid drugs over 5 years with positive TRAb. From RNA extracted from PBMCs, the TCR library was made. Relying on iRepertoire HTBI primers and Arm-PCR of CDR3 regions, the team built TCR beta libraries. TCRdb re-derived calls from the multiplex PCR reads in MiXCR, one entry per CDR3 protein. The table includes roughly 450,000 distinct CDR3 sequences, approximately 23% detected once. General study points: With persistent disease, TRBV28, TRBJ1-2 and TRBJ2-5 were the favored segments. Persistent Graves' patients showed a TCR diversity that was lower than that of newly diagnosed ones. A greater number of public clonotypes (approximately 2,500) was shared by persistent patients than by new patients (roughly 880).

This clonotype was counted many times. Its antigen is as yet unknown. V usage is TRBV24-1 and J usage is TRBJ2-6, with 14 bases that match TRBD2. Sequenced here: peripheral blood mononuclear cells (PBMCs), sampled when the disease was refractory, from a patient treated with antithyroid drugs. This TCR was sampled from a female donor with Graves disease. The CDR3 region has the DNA TGTGCCACCAGCCCCACGGGACTAGCGGGAGCGGGAGGGGCCAACGTCCTGACTTTC. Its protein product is CATSPTGLAGAGGANVLTF.